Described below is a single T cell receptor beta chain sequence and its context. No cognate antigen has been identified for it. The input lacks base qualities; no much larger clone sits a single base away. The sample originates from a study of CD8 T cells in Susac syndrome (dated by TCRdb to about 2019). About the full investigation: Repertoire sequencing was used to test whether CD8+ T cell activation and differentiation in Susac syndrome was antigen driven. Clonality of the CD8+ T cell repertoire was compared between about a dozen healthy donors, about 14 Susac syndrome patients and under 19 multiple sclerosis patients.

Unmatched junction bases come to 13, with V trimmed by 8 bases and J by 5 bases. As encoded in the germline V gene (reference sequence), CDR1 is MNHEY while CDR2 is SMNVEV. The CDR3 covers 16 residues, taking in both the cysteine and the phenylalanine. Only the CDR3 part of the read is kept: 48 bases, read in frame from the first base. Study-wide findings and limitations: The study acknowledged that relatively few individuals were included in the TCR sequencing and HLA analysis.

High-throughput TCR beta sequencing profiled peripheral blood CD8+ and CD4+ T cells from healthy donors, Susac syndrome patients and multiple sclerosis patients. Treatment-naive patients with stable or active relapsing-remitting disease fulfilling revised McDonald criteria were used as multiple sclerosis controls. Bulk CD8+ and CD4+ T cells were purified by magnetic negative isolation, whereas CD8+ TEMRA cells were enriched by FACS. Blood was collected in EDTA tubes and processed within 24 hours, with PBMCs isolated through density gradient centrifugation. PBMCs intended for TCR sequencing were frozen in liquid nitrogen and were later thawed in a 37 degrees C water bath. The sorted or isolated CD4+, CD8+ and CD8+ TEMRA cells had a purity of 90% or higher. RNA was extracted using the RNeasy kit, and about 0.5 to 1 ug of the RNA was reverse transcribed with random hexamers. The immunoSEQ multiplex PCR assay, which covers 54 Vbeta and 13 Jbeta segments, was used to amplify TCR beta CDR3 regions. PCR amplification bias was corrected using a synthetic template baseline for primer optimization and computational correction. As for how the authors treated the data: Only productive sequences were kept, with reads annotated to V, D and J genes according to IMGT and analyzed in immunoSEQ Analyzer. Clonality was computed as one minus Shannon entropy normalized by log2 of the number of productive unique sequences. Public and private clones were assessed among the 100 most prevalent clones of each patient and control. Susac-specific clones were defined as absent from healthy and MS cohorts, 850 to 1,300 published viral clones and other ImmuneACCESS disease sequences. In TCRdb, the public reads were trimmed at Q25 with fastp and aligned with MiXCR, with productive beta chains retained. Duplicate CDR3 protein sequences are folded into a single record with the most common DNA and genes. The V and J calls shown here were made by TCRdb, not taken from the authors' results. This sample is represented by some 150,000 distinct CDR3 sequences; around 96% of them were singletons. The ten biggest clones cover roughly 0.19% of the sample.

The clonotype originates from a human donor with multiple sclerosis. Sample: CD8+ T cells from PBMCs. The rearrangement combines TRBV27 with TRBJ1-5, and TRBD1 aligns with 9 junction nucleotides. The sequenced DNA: TGTGCCAGCTCCCACAGGGGGCCCTCAAGAGATCAGCCCCAGCATTTT. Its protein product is CASSHRGPSRDQPQHF.